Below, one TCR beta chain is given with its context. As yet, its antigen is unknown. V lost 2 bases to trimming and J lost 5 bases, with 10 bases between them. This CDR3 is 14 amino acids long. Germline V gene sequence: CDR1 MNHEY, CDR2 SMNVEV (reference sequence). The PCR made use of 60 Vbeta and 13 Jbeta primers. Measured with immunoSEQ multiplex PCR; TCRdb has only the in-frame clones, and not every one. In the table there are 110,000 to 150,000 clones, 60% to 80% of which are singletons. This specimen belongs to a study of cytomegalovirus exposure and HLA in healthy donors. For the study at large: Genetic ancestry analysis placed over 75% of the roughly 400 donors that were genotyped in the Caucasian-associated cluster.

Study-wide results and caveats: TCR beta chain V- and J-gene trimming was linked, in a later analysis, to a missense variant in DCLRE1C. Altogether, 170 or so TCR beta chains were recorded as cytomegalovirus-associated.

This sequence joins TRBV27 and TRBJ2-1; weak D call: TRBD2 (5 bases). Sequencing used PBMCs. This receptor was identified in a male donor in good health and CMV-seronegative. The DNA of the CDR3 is TGTGCCAGCAGTTTAGCGGGTTTCAACAATGAGCAGTTCTTC. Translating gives CASSLAGFNNEQFF.